This T cell receptor (beta chain) was recovered during a study of tumor T cells in aggressive B-cell lymphoma. TCRdb's table, derived via immunoSEQ multiplex PCR, lists solely in-frame clones and lacks some. The sample shows some 10,000 clones, about 89% of them seen only once. Specimen: tumor tissue. This sequence was found in an adult with diffuse large B cell lymphoma.

CDR3 loop: CASSWHLANEQFF. In DNA form, the CDR3 reads TGTGCCAGCAGCTGGCACCTAGCAAATGAGCAGTTCTTC. V is TRBV7-9 and J is TRBJ2-1, with D possibly TRBD2 on 5 matching bases. Trimming pared 4 bases from V and 7 bases from J, leaving 11 bases between. The CDR3 sequence is 13 residues long. CDR1 is SEHNR and CDR2 is FQNEAQ in the germline V gene (reference sequence).